The 13 T cell receptor beta chains listed next were all sequenced from one sample in a study of T cells in localized non-small cell lung cancer. TCRdb keeps only in-frame clones here, not all; method: immunoSEQ multiplex PCR. Altogether roughly 40,000 clones are present, roughly 83% being singletons, with the ten largest covering roughly 8%. The sequences come from PBMCs, collected before any cancer treatment. These receptors were taken from a man aged 40 to 70 with stage II lung adenocarcinoma.

The chain recombines TRBV19 with TRBJ1-6; TRBD1 matches 8 bases. Germline V gene data show CDR1 as LNHDA and CDR2 as SQIVND (reference sequence). The trim removed 5 bases at V and 7 bases at J, leaving 7 bases unmatched. There are 15 residues in the CDR3. For the CDR3, the DNA is TGTGCCAGTAGTCCTCGGACAGGGCGAAATTCACCCCTCCACTTT. Its translation is CASSPRTGRNSPLHF.

V gene TRBV6-1 combines with J gene TRBJ2-3; 9 positions match TRBD2. The trim removed 4 bases at V and 0 bases at J, leaving 5 bases unmatched. Germline V lookup: CDR1 MNHNS, CDR2 SASEGT. The CDR3 has 16 amino acids. The CDR3 DNA is TGTGCCAGCAGTGCATTAGCGGGAGCCAGCACAGATACGCAGTATTTT. Translating it yields CASSALAGASTDTQYF.

The V call is TRBV28, the J call TRBJ2-7, with 10 positions matching TRBD2. After removal of 2 bases from V and 7 bases from J, the junction contained 8 bases not matched to a gene. Germline V gene lookup returns CDR1 MDHEN and CDR2 SYDVKM. This CDR3 has 15 amino acids. The CDR3 sequence is CASSLPSGRAHEQYF. The CDR3, as DNA: TGTGCCAGCAGTTTACCAAGCGGGAGGGCACATGAGCAGTACTTC.

This clone was seen only a few times. The CDR3 nucleotides read TGCGCCAGCAGCCAAACTAGCGGGAAGTACAATGAGCAGTTCTTC. Translated, it gives CASSQTSGKYNEQFF. This chain links TRBV4-3 with TRBJ2-1, with 10 nucleotides matching TRBD2. Germline-derived CDR1 and CDR2 are LGHNA and YSLEER. The CDR3 loop spans 15 amino acids. Losses at the gene ends were 2 bases for V and 4 bases for J; bases not matched to a gene: 2.

This sequence joins TRBV18 and TRBJ2-1, with TRBD2 identical over 8 bases. The CDR3 covers 17 residues. Unmatched junction bases numbered 13, after V lost 2 bases and J lost 7 bases. Germline V gene lookup returns CDR1 KGHSH and CDR2 LQKENI. The CDR3 DNA reads TGTGCCAGCTCACCAGGGCAGGCAAGCGGGAGATGGAATGAGCAGTTCTTC. Its protein product is CASSPGQASGRWNEQFF.

The chain employs TRBV27 and TRBJ1-2, with D tentatively TRBD1 (5 bases). CDR1 MNHEY and CDR2 SMNVEV come from the germline V gene (reference sequence). The CDR3 extends over 13 amino acids. With 5 bases removed from V and 6 bases from J, the gap between germline ends came to 13 bases. CDR3: CASSPASRDGYTF. The CDR3 DNA sequence: TGTGCCAGCAGTCCCGCCTCCAGGGATGGCTACACCTTC.

This sequence joins TRBV5-4 and TRBJ1-1; D gene ambiguous. Germline V gives CDR1 SGHNT, CDR2 YYREEE (reference sequence). The CDR3 sequence is 15 residues long. V dropped 2 bases and J dropped 0 bases, with 11 bases sitting between them. The chain's CDR3 is CASSFPTSMNTEAFF. The CDR3 region has the DNA TGTGCCAGCAGCTTTCCGACAAGTATGAACACTGAAGCTTTCTTT.

The rearrangement links TRBV5-1 to TRBJ1-1; D is uncertain. The CDR3 consists of 13 residues. V shed 5 bases and J shed 1 base, with 9 bases lying between them. Germline V gene data show CDR1 as SGHRS and CDR2 as YFSETQ. CDR3 DNA: TGCGCCAGCAGACGTACAGAGAACACTGAAGCTTTCTTT. Translated, it gives CASRRTENTEAFF.

The chain is built from TRBV28 and TRBJ1-2; 9 bases line up with TRBD1. This CDR3 is 14 amino acids long. Germline values: CDR1 MDHEN, CDR2 SYDVKM. The V gene end was trimmed by 6 bases and the J gene end by 8 bases; junction bases not matched to a gene: 10. CDR3 protein: CASRSPGQGVGYTF. In nucleotides, the CDR3 is TGTGCCAGCAGGAGCCCGGGACAGGGCGTCGGCTACACCTTC.

V usage is TRBV11-2 and J usage is TRBJ1-3; 7 positions match TRBD1. The ends lost 7 bases at V and 4 bases at J; junction bases unmatched: 7. From germline, CDR1 is SGHAT and CDR2 FQNNGV. The CDR3 is 14 residues long. For the CDR3, the DNA is TGTGCCAGCACCCCAGGGGGGCTGGGAAACACCATATATTTT. It is translated as CASTPGGLGNTIYF.

The J gene is TRBJ2-6, the V gene TRBV5-6; D remains ambiguous. The length of the CDR3 is 18 residues. The germline V gene has CDR1 SGHDT and CDR2 YYEEEE. Trimming pared 2 bases from V and 0 bases from J, leaving 15 bases between. In DNA form, the CDR3 reads TGTGCCAGCAGCTTAAGTTACAGCTTACTCTCTGGGGCCAACGTCCTGACTTTC. Amino acid sequence: CASSLSYSLLSGANVLTF.

J is TRBJ2-1 and V is TRBV7-2; D perhaps matches TRBD2 (6 bases). V lost 5 bases and J 10 bases, leaving 15 bases between the germline ends. Germline loops: CDR1 SGHTA, CDR2 FQGNSA. The CDR3 totals 13 residues. CDR3 loop: CASSPYLAEEQFF. The DNA for the CDR3 is TGTGCCAGCAGCCCGTATTTAGCGGAGGAGCAGTTCTTC.

The chain has TRBV7-2 and TRBJ1-1; unclear D gene. From germline, CDR1 is SGHTA and CDR2 FQGNSA. The V end lost 5 bases, the J end lost 8 bases, and 18 bases lay between the germline ends. The CDR3 totals 14 residues. The CDR3 bases are TGTGCCAGCAGCACCCGGGCCACTCAAGGCGAAGCTTTCTTT. Protein sequence: CASSTRATQGEAFF.